The 2 T cell receptor beta chains presented below share a single source sample, sequenced in a study of cytomegalovirus exposure and HLA in healthy donors. Data came from immunoSEQ multiplex PCR; TCRdb stores just in-frame clones and leaves some out. The sample lists tens of thousands of clones; around four fifths were seen once. The sample comprised PBMCs. The receptors originated from a man aged 25 to 40 in good health and CMV-seronegative.

The chain links TRBV15 to TRBJ2-1; 10 nucleotides line up with TRBD2. V shed 4 bases and J 3 bases; nucleotides not matched to a gene: 3. The CDR3 covers 15 residues. Per germline, CDR1 LNHNV and CDR2 YYDKDF (reference sequence). The CDR3 nucleotides read TGTGCCACCAGCAAGGCTAGCGGGGGCTACAATGAGCAGTTCTTC. Translation: CATSKASGGYNEQFF.

J is TRBJ1-1 and V is TRBV5-4; D is perhaps TRBD1 (5 bases). Germline CDR1 and CDR2: SGHNT and YYREEE (reference sequence). Trimming cost V 0 bases and J 6 bases, with 12 bases left between them. This CDR3 has 14 residues. CDR3 nucleotide sequence: TGTGCCAGCAGCTTGGAGGGGCAAGAGGCTGAAGCTTTCTTT. Amino acid sequence: CASSLEGQEAEAFF.